These 17 T cell receptor beta chains share one sample of origin, sequenced in a study of CD8+ T cells in alopecia areata. Specified treatment: oral pan-JAK inhibitor, 5-10 mg twice daily. Sequencing relied on a cDNA template that was reverse transcribed from extracted RNA. Using immunoSEQ multiplex PCR, the repertoire was profiled, and TCRdb retains in-frame clones only, with some absent. The table lists around 180,000 clones, around 60% of them singletons. The sample in question was CD4+ T cells sorted from blood, obtained between weeks 47 and 50, from a patient treated with tofacitinib. The receptors were sampled from a human donor with alopecia areata.

This chain joins TRBV11-1 and TRBJ2-7, with 7 bases lining up with TRBD1. Germline V gene sequence: CDR1 SGHAT, CDR2 FQDESV (reference sequence). V trimming: 4 bases; J trimming: 5 bases; junction bases outside the gene matches: 5. This CDR3 region has 13 residues. The CDR3 region is CASSSDRVDEQYF. The CDR3 nucleotides are TGTGCCAGCAGCTCCGACAGGGTCGACGAGCAGTACTTC.

This chain connects TRBV13 to TRBJ2-7, with D unresolved. The V gene lost 5 bases and the J gene lost 5 bases, with 10 bases spanning the gap. Germline CDR1 reads PRHDT; CDR2 reads FYEKMQ (reference sequence). This CDR3 has 12 residues. Here the CDR3 DNA reads TGTGCCAGCAGCCGGCGTCCCCACGAGCAGTACTTC. It is translated as CASSRRPHEQYF.

J is TRBJ2-3 and V is TRBV30; D is possibly TRBD2 (5 bases). The germline CDR1 and CDR2 sequences are GTSNPN and SVGIG (reference sequence). V shed 1 base and J shed 4 bases, with 9 bases lying between them. The CDR3 contains 13 residues. CDR3 protein: CAWSGSGADTQYF. For the CDR3, the DNA is TGTGCCTGGAGTGGCTCCGGGGCAGATACGCAGTATTTT. Together with reference TRBV30 and TRBJ2-3, the CDR3 gives the full variable domain: SQTIHQWPATLVQPVGSPLSLECTVEGTSNPNLYWYRQAAGRGLQLLFYSVGIGQISSEVPQNLSASRPQDRQFILSSKKLLLSDSGFYLCAWSGSGADTQYFGPGTRLTVL.

This clone came up a few times. Distinct nucleotide sequences in the sample also encode this CDR3. The chain recombines TRBV30 with TRBJ2-7, with TRBD1 matching over 7 bases. Per germline, CDR1 GTSNPN and CDR2 SVGIG (reference sequence). The CDR3 totals 12 residues. The trim removed 4 bases at V and 2 bases at J, leaving 2 bases unmatched. Here the CDR3 DNA reads TGTGCCTGGAAACAGGGGACCTACGAGCAGTACTTC. Protein sequence: CAWKQGTYEQYF.

The table lists this clone with a few counts. The chain uses TRBV29-1 and TRBJ2-2, with unresolved D. With 7 bases removed from V and 6 bases from J, the gap between germline ends came to 9 bases. This CDR3 region has 11 residues. CDR1 and CDR2 from the germline V gene are SQVTM and ANQGSEA. The CDR3 spells CSARNAGELFF. CDR3 nucleotide sequence: TGCAGCGCCAGAAACGCCGGGGAGCTGTTTTTT.

The chain links TRBV7-2 to TRBJ2-7; 9 bases line up with TRBD1. The CDR3 totals 16 residues. Germline CDR1 is SGHTA and CDR2 is FQGNSA. V was pared by 5 bases and J by 2 bases, with 10 bases of the junction left unmatched. The CDR3 DNA reads as TGTGCCAGCAGCCAGGGAGCGGGACAGGGCACCTACGAGCAGTACTTC. It encodes CASSQGAGQGTYEQYF. Drawing the rest from reference TRBV7-2 and TRBJ2-7, the complete variable domain is GAGVSQSPSNKVTEKGKDVELRCDPISGHTALYWYRQSLGQGLEFLIYFQGNSAPDKSGLPSDRFSAERTGGSVSTLTIQRTQQEDSAVYLCASSQGAGQGTYEQYFGPGTRLTVT.

In this sample, this clone turned up once. This chain joins TRBV30 and TRBJ1-1; D not certain. The ends were cut back, 2 bases at V and 6 bases at J, with 7 bases in the middle. Germline V gene lookup returns CDR1 GTSNPN and CDR2 SVGIG (reference sequence). The CDR3 spans 11 residues. As DNA, the CDR3 is TGTGCCTGGAGTCTGGAGTCTGAAGCTTTCTTT. This codes for CAWSLESEAFF.

V usage is TRBV30 and J usage is TRBJ1-2; D not certain. CDR1 and CDR2 (germline): GTSNPN, SVGIG (reference sequence). Trimming took off 0 bases at V and 4 bases at J, with 3 bases between the two ends. This CDR3 contains 11 residues. The CDR3 spells CAWSVSYGYTF. In nucleotides, the CDR3 is TGTGCCTGGAGTGTCAGCTATGGCTACACCTTC. Supplemented by reference TRBV30 and TRBJ1-2, the full variable domain reads SQTIHQWPATLVQPVGSPLSLECTVEGTSNPNLYWYRQAAGRGLQLLFYSVGIGQISSEVPQNLSASRPQDRQFILSSKKLLLSDSGFYLCAWSVSYGYTFGSGTRLTVV.

V gene TRBV25-1 combines with J gene TRBJ1-6; weak D call: TRBD1 (5 bases). Trimming stripped 3 bases from V and 9 bases from J, with 12 bases between. The CDR3 is 14 amino acids. Germline CDR1 reads MGHDK; CDR2 reads SYGVNS. The DNA for the CDR3 is TGTGCCAGCAGTGACCAGGGTCAGGGTTCACCCCTCCACTTT. As protein: CASSDQGQGSPLHF. Supplemented by reference TRBV25-1 and TRBJ1-6, the full variable domain reads EADIYQTPRYLVIGTGKKITLECSQTMGHDKMYWYQQDPGMELHLIHYSYGVNSTEKGDLSSESTVSRIRTEHFPLTLESARPSHTSQYLCASSDQGQGSPLHFGNGTRLTVT.

CDR3 in DNA: TGCAGCGCTATCACGGGACAGACCACCGGGGAGCTGTTTTTT. Protein: CSAITGQTTGELFF. The chain joins TRBV29-1 to TRBJ2-2; 7 positions agree with TRBD1. V shed 7 bases and J 4 bases; nucleotides not matched to a gene: 9. The V gene's germline CDR1 is SQVTM and CDR2 ANQGSEA. There are 14 residues in the CDR3.

CDR3 sequence: CASSESAGGPADTQYF. In DNA form, the CDR3 reads TGCGCCAGCAGTGAGTCGGCGGGGGGGCCAGCAGATACGCAGTATTTT. V and J are TRBV10-1 and TRBJ2-3, with 9 bases fitting TRBD2. Losses at the gene ends were 0 bases for V and 4 bases for J; bases not matched to a gene: 5. Germline V gene lookup returns CDR1 WNHNN and CDR2 SYGVQD (reference sequence). The CDR3 has 16 amino acids.

A single count supports this clone. The J gene is TRBJ1-2, the V gene TRBV6-6; D unclear. Germline assignment: CDR1 MNHNY and CDR2 SVGAGI (reference sequence). Trimming removed 0 bases at V and 4 bases at J, with 9 bases between. This CDR3 is 14 amino acids long. The CDR3 sequence is CASSYSTSPYGYTF. The CDR3 nucleotides are TGTGCCAGCAGTTACTCGACAAGTCCCTATGGCTACACCTTC.

This clone was observed a handful of times. V usage is TRBV6-5 and J usage is TRBJ1-4, with D possibly being TRBD1 (6 bases). The CDR3 loop spans 14 amino acids. V shed 3 bases and J shed 8 bases, with 13 bases lying between them. Germline assignment: CDR1 MNHEY and CDR2 SVGAGI. CDR3: CASSYTRGGEKLFF. The CDR3 coding sequence is TGTGCCAGCAGTTATACCAGGGGAGGGGAAAAACTGTTTTTT.

CDR3 DNA: TGCGCCAGCGACCCAGGGACACGGTTGGGCACTGAAGCTTTCTTT. Its protein is CASDPGTRLGTEAFF. This chain connects TRBV5-1 to TRBJ1-1, with D perhaps TRBD1 (6 bases). V lost 7 bases and J lost 4, with 20 bases in between. This CDR3 is built from 15 residues. Germline loops: CDR1 SGHRS, CDR2 YFSETQ.

The gene calls are TRBV6-5 and TRBJ2-5, with 8 bases matching TRBD1. The germline V gene encodes CDR1 MNHEY and CDR2 SVGAGI. V lost 2 bases, J lost 1 base, and 6 bases stayed unmatched. The CDR3 is 16 amino acids. DNA of the CDR3: TGTGCCAGCAGTTACCGGGACAGGAGAGTCCAAGAGACCCAGTACTTC. This sequence encodes CASSYRDRRVQETQYF.

This chain uses TRBV29-1 with TRBJ2-7; 8 positions agree with TRBD1. The trim removed 7 bases at V and 2 bases at J, leaving 10 bases unmatched. CDR1 and CDR2 from the germline V gene are SQVTM and ANQGSEA. The CDR3 contains 14 residues. The CDR3 spells CSGQGNRYPYEQYF. For the CDR3, the DNA is TGCAGCGGACAGGGGAACCGATACCCCTACGAGCAGTACTTC.

The chain uses TRBV11-2 and TRBJ2-5; tentatively, D is TRBD1 (5 bases). CDR3 length: 13 residues. V was pared by 5 bases and J by 5 bases, with 12 bases between. Germline lookup yields CDR1 SGHAT and CDR2 FQNNGV. In DNA form, the CDR3 reads TGTGCCAGCAGCCCTTCAGGGCTGGAGACCCAGTACTTC. Translation gives CASSPSGLETQYF.